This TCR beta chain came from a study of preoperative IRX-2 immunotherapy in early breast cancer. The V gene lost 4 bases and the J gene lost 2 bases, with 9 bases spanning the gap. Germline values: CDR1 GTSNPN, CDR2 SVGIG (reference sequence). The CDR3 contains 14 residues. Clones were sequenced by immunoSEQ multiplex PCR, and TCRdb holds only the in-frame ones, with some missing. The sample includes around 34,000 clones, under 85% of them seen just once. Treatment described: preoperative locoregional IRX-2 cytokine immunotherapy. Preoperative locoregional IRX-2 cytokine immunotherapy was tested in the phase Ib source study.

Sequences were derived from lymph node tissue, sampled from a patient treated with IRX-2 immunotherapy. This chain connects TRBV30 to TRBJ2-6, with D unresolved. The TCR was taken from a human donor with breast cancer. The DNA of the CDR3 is TGTGCCTGGACCCCCCGGGCTGGGGCCAACGTCCTGACTTTC. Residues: CAWTPRAGANVLTF.